This TCR beta chain comes out of a study of cytomegalovirus exposure and HLA in healthy donors. Points on this clone: Its specificity is unknown.

Use of 60 Vbeta and 13 Jbeta primers characterized the PCR. The assay was immunoSEQ multiplex PCR, and TCRdb's table has in-frame clones only and misses some. The sample lists 210,000 or so clones, 85% to 90% occurring once. The CDR3 runs 12 residues. Per the germline V gene, CDR1 is SNHLY and CDR2 is FYNNEI. V lost 2 bases and J lost 7, with 6 bases in between. Overall study results and limits: In an earlier analysis, about 87% or about 30%: the productive usage of most TCR beta V segments.

The rearrangement links TRBV2 to TRBJ1-5, with no clear D. The receptor was isolated from a woman under 30 in good health and CMV-seronegative. Sequencing used PBMCs. This CDR3 is CASSETEQPQHF. The DNA of the CDR3 is TGTGCCAGCAGTGAAACGGAGCAGCCCCAGCATTTT.